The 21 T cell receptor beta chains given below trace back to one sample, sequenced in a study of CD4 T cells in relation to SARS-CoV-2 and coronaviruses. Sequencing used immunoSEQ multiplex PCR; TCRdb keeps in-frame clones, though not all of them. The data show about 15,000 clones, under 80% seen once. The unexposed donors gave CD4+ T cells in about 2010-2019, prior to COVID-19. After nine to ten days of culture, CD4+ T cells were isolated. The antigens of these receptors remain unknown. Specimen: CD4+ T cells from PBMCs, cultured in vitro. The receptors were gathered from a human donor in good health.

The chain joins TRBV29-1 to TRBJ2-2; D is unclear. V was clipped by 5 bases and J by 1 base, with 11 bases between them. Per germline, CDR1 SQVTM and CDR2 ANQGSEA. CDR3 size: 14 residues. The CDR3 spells CSVIGQMNTGELFF. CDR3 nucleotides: TGCAGCGTTATAGGGCAGATGAACACCGGGGAGCTGTTTTTT.

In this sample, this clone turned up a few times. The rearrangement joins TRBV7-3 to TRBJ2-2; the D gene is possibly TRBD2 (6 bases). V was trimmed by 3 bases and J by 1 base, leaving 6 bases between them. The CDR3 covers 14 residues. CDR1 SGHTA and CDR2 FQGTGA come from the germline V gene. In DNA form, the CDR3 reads TGTGCCAGCAGCTTTAGCGGGAACACCGGGGAGCTGTTTTTT. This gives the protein CASSFSGNTGELFF.

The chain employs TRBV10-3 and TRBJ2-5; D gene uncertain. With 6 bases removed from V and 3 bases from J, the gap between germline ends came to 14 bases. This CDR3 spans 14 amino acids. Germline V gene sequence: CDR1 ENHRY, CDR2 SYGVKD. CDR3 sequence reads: CAIRERDREETQYF. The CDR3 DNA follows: TGTGCCATCAGGGAACGTGACCGAGAAGAGACCCAGTACTTC.

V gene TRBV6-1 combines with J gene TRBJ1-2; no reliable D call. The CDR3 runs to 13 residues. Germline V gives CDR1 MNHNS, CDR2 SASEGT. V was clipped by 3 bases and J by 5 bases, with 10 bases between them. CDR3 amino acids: CASSDLGSYGYTF. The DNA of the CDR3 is TGTGCCAGCAGTGATTTGGGGTCTTATGGCTACACCTTC.

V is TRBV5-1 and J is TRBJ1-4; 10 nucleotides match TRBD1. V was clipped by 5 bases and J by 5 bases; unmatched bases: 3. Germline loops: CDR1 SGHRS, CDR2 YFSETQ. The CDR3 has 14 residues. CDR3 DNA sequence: TGCGCCAGCAGGGCGGGACAGGGGAATGAAAAACTGTTTTTT. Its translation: CASRAGQGNEKLFF.

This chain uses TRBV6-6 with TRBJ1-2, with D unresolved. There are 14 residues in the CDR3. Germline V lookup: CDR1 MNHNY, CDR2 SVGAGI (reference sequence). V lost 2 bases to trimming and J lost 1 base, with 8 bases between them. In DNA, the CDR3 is TGTGCCAGCAGTTACCAAGTCGTTAACTATGGCTACACCTTC. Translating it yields CASSYQVVNYGYTF.

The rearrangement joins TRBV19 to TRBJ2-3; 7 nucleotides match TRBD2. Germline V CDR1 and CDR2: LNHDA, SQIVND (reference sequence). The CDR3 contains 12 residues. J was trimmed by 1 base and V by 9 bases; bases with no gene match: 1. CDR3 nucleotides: TGTGCCAGGACTAGCCGCACAGATACGCAGTATTTT. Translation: CARTSRTDTQYF. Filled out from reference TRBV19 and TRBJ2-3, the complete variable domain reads DGGITQSPKYLFRKEGQNVTLSCEQNLNHDAMYWYRQDPGQGLRLIYYSQIVNDFQKGDIAEGYSVSREKKESFPLTVTSAQKNPTAFYLCARTSRTDTQYFGPGTRLTVL.

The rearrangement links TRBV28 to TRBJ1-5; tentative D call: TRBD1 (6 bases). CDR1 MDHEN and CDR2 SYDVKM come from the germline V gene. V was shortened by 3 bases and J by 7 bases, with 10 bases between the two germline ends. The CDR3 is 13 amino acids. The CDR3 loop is CASSFQGIQPQHF. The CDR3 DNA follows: TGTGCCAGCAGTTTCCAGGGGATCCAGCCCCAGCATTTT.

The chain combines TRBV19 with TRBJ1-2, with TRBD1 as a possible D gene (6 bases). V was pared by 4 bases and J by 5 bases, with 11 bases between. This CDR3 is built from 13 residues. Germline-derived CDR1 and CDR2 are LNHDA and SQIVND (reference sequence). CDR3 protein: CASSSGGRYGYTF. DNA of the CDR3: TGTGCCAGTAGTAGTGGGGGCAGATATGGCTACACCTTC.

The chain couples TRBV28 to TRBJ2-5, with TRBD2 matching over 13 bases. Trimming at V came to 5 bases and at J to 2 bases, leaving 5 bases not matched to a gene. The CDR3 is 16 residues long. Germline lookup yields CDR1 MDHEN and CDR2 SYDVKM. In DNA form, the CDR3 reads TGTGCCAGCAGTGTGCAACTAGCGGGAGGGCAAGAGACCCAGTACTTC. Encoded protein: CASSVQLAGGQETQYF. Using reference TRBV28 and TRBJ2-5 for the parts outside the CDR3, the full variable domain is DVKVTQSSRYLVKRTGEKVFLECVQDMDHENMFWYRQDPGLGLRLIYFSYDVKMKEKGDIPEGYSVSREKKERFSLILESASTNQTSMYLCASSVQLAGGQETQYFGPGTRLLVL.

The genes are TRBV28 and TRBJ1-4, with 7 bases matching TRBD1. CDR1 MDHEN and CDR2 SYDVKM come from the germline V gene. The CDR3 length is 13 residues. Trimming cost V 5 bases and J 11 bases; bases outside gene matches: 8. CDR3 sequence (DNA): TGTGCCAGCAGTACGGCTCAGACAGGGAAACTGTTTTTT. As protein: CASSTAQTGKLFF.

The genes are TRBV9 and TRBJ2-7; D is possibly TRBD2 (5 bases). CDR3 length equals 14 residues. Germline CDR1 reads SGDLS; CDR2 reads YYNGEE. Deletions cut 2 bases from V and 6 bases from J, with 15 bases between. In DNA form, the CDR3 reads TGTGCCAGCAGCGTCGATTCGGGGTTTGGCGAGCAGTACTTC. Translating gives CASSVDSGFGEQYF.

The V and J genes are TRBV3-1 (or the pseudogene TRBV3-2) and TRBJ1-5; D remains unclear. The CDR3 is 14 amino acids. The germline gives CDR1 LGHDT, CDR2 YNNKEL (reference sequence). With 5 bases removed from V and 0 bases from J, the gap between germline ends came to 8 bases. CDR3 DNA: TGTGCCAGCAGCACACAAAGTAGCAATCAGCCCCAGCATTTT. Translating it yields CASSTQSSNQPQHF.

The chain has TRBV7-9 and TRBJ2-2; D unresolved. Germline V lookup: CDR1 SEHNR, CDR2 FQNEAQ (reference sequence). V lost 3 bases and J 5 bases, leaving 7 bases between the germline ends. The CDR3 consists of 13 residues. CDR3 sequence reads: CASSLWSTGELFF. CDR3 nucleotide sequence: TGTGCCAGCAGCTTGTGGAGTACCGGGGAGCTGTTTTTT.

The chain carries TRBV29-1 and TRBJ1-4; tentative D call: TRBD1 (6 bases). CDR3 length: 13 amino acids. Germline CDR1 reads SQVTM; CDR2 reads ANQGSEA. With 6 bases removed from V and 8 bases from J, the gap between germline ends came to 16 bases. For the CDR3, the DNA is TGCAGCGTGGGGACACCCTTAGGGGAAAAACTGTTTTTT. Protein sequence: CSVGTPLGEKLFF.

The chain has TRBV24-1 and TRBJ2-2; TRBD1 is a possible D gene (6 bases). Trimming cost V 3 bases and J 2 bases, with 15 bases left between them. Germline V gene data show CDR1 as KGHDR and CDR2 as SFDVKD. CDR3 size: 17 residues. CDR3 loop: CATSDQGLRGNTGELFF. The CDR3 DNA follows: TGTGCCACCAGTGATCAGGGGCTCAGGGGTAACACCGGGGAGCTGTTTTTT.

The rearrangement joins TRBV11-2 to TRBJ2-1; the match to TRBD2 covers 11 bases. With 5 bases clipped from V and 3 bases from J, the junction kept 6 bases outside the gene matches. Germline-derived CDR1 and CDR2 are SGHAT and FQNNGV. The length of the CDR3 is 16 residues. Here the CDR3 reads CASSVAGTSGYNEQFF. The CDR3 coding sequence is TGTGCCAGCAGCGTGGCGGGGACTAGCGGCTACAATGAGCAGTTCTTC. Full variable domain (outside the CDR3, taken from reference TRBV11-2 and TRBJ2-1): EAGVAQSPRYKIIEKRQSVAFWCNPISGHATLYWYQQILGQGPKLLIQFQNNGVVDDSQLPKDRFSAERLKGVDSTLKIQPAKLEDSAVYLCASSVAGTSGYNEQFFGPGTRLTVL.

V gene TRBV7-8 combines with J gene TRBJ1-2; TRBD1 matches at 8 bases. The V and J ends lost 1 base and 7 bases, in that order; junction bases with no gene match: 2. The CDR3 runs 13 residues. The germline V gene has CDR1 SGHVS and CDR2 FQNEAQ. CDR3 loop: CASSLGDRSGYTF. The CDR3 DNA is TGTGCCAGCAGCTTAGGGGACAGGTCTGGCTACACCTTC.

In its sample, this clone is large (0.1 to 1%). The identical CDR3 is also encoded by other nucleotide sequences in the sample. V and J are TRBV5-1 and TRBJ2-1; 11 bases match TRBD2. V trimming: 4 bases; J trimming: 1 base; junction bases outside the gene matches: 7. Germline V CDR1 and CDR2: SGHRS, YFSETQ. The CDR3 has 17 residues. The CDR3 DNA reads TGCGCCAGCAGCCTCTCGACTAGCGGGATTTCCTACAATGAGCAGTTCTTC. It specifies CASSLSTSGISYNEQFF.

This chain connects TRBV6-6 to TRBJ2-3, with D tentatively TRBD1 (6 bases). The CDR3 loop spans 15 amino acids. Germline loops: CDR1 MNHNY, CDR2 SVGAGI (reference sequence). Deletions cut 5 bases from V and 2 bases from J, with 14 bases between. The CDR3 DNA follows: TGTGCCAGCAGTAGCTATCGGACAGACACAGATACGCAGTATTTT. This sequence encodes CASSSYRTDTDTQYF.

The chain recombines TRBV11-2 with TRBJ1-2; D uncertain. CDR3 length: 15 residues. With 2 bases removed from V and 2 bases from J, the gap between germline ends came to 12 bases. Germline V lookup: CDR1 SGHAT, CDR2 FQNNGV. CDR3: CASSLSETQNYGYTF. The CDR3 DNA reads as TGTGCCAGCAGCTTATCAGAGACACAGAACTATGGCTACACCTTC.